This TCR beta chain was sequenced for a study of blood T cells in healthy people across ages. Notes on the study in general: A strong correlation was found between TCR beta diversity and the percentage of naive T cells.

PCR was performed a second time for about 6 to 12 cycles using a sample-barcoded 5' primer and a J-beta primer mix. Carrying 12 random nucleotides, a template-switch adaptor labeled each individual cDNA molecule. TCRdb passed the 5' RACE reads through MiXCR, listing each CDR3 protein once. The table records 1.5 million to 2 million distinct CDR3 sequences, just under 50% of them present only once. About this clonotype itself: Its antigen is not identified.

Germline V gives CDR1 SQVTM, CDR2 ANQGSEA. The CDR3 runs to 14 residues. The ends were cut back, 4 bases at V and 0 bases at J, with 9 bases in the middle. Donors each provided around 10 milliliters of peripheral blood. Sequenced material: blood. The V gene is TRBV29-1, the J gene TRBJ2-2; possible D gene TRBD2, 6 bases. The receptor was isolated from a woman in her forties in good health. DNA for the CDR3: TGCAGCGTTGGGCGGGGTACGAACACCGGGGAGCTGTTTTTT. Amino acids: CSVGRGTNTGELFF.